What follows is one T cell receptor beta chain and its context. Its antigen remains unidentified. It was with unique molecular identifiers that the TCRbeta library was prepared. TCRdb reprocessed the PCR reads with MiXCR, giving one entry per CDR3 protein. The sample gives 250,000 to 300,000 distinct CDR3 sequences, over 7.5% of which show up once; 9.1% is in the top ten. Per the germline V gene, CDR1 is MDHEN and CDR2 is SYDVKM. V shed 3 bases and J 4 bases; nucleotides not matched to a gene: 7. This CDR3 region has 15 residues. This sample is part of a study of T-cell reconstitution after alpha-beta-depleted transplantation in children. Overall study results and limits: Surviving recipient cells, namely T cells and thymic progenitors, were the source of high day-60 TCRbeta diversity in some patients. Several hundred rapidly expanded clones from non-depleted graft cells reportedly supplied alpha-beta T cells about two months post-transplant. Newly made T cells mostly supplied T-cell counts and diversity one year after transplant.

V usage is TRBV28 and J usage is TRBJ2-3, with 7 positions matching TRBD2. The input for sequencing was peripheral blood, taken 360 days after TCRalphabeta/CD19-depleted stem cell transplant. The source is a female patient aged 2-9 years who had a stem cell transplant for Fanconi anemia, so the T cells may come from the graft donor. CDR3 amino acids: CASSFRTGGPDTQYF. The CDR3 bases are TGTGCCAGCAGTTTTCGGACGGGGGGACCAGATACGCAGTATTTT. Combining the CDR3 with reference TRBV28 and TRBJ2-3 gives the whole variable domain DVKVTQSSRYLVKRTGEKVFLECVQDMDHENMFWYRQDPGLGLRLIYFSYDVKMKEKGDIPEGYSVSREKKERFSLILESASTNQTSMYLCASSFRTGGPDTQYFGPGTRLTVL.